These 20 T cell receptor beta chains were sequenced from one sample in a study of shared clonotypes between healthy human individuals (TCRdb year 2020). Library method: the immunoSEQ multiplex PCR assay. TCRdb limited this immuneACCESS table to in-frame rearrangements with V and J called. A share of clones is missing; checked studies link under half to unresolved V genes, and the rest is unexplained. This sample gives about 450,000 clones in total; around 79% of them show up just once. Of the sample, over 10% is held by the ten largest clones. The sample consisted of PBMCs. The receptors were sampled from a woman aged 40-49 years in good health. Some clones in this sample may be carry-over from other donors' samples.

This clone was recorded many times. Other DNA sequences within the sample encode an identical CDR3. The V gene is TRBV28, the J gene TRBJ1-2; 8 bases match TRBD1. The CDR3 runs to 14 residues. The junction had 3 bases not matched to a gene; V was cut back by 6 bases and J by 0 bases. CDR1 and CDR2 (germline): MDHEN, SYDVKM. This CDR3 is CASSDRGPNYGYTF. CDR3 DNA: TGTGCCAGCAGCGACAGGGGACCTAACTATGGCTACACCTTC.

V is TRBV5-4 and J is TRBJ2-2, with 10 bases identical to TRBD2. The CDR3 totals 15 residues. The trim removed 6 bases at V and 3 bases at J, leaving 5 bases unmatched. Germline V gene lookup returns CDR1 SGHNT and CDR2 YYREEE (reference sequence). The CDR3 nucleotides read TGTGCCAGCAACCCCGGGACTAGCGACACCGGGGAGCTGTTTTTT. Its protein product is CASNPGTSDTGELFF.

This chain connects TRBV5-1 to TRBJ1-5, with 11 bases fitting TRBD1. The germline V gene encodes CDR1 SGHRS and CDR2 YFSETQ. This CDR3 has 15 residues. With 4 bases clipped from V and 6 bases from J, the junction kept 6 bases outside the gene matches. The CDR3 loop is CASSPGQGDAQPQHF. For the CDR3, the DNA is TGCGCCAGCAGCCCGGGACAGGGGGACGCTCAGCCCCAGCATTTT.

The J gene is TRBJ1-4, the V gene TRBV5-1, with a tentative D call TRBD1 (5 bases). CDR1 and CDR2 (germline): SGHRS, YFSETQ. Trimming took off 3 bases at V and 5 bases at J, with 14 bases between the two ends. The CDR3 runs 15 residues. CDR3 residues: CASSSYRFGNEKLFF. The CDR3 DNA follows: TGCGCCAGCAGCTCCTACAGGTTTGGCAATGAAAAACTGTTTTTT.

The chain employs TRBV28 and TRBJ2-4; D perhaps matches TRBD1 (5 bases). Trimming removed 5 bases at V and 6 bases at J, with 14 bases between. This CDR3 region has 14 residues. Germline V lookup: CDR1 MDHEN, CDR2 SYDVKM. The DNA of the CDR3 is TGTGCCAGCAGTCCTATGGGGCTGGTAAACATTCAGTACTTC. Its protein product is CASSPMGLVNIQYF.

The chain carries TRBV28 and TRBJ1-1; TRBD1 agrees at 10 bases. The CDR3 extends over 15 amino acids. J was trimmed by 10 bases and V by 1 base; bases with no gene match: 9. Germline V gene lookup returns CDR1 MDHEN and CDR2 SYDVKM. The CDR3 DNA reads TGTGCCAGCAGTTTATTTTGGACAGGGGGAACGGGAGCTTTCTTT. Its protein product is CASSLFWTGGTGAFF.

The J gene is TRBJ2-4, the V gene TRBV18; D may correspond to TRBD1 or TRBD2 (6 bases each). V lost 0 bases and J lost 8, with 11 bases in between. The CDR3 contains 14 residues. Germline V CDR1 and CDR2: KGHSH, LQKENI. For the CDR3, the DNA is TGTGCCAGCTCACCACCCGAGGGGGGAGACATTCAGTACTTC. This translates into CASSPPEGGDIQYF.

The chain recombines TRBV2 with TRBJ2-7; no definite D call. With 2 bases removed from V and 2 bases from J, the gap between germline ends came to 10 bases. The CDR3 has 14 amino acids. Germline V gene data show CDR1 as SNHLY and CDR2 as FYNNEI. The CDR3 DNA is TGTGCCAGCAGTGAAACAGCCTTGGCCTACGAGCAGTACTTC. As protein: CASSETALAYEQYF.

The chain joins TRBV18 to TRBJ2-2, with D perhaps TRBD1 or TRBD2 (5 bases each). The V and J ends lost 3 bases and 7 bases respectively, with 15 bases between them. The CDR3 length is 15 residues. In germline, CDR1 is KGHSH, CDR2 LQKENI. CDR3 in DNA: TGTGCCAGCTCACCCCCAGGGACGCCGGGCGGGGAGCTGTTTTTT. Translation: CASSPPGTPGGELFF.

The rearrangement uses TRBV6-6 and TRBJ1-5, with 9 positions matching TRBD1. Looked up from germline, CDR1 is MNHNY and CDR2 is SVGAGI (reference sequence). V was clipped by 2 bases and J by 6 bases; unmatched bases: 8. The CDR3 loop spans 16 amino acids. The CDR3 protein is CASSYLRDRVGQPQHF. The DNA of the CDR3 is TGTGCCAGCAGTTACCTCCGGGACAGGGTGGGTCAGCCCCAGCATTTT.

This clone was counted a few times. J is TRBJ1-2 and V is TRBV30, with TRBD1 identical over 9 bases. The CDR3 extends over 16 amino acids. CDR1 GTSNPN and CDR2 SVGIG come from the germline V gene (reference sequence). V was clipped by 2 bases and J by 5 bases; unmatched bases: 12. This CDR3 reads CAWSRTGTGQLYGYTF. As DNA, the CDR3 is TGTGCCTGGAGTCGAACCGGGACAGGGCAACTTTATGGCTACACCTTC.

The chain combines TRBV14 with TRBJ1-1; TRBD1 aligns across 12 bases. V was clipped by 1 base and J by 0 bases; unmatched bases: 15. Germline V CDR1 and CDR2: SGHDN, FVKESK. The CDR3 runs 21 residues. The CDR3 sequence is CASSQGAGTGGLRTMNTEAFF. The CDR3 DNA is TGTGCCAGCAGCCAAGGGGCTGGGACAGGGGGCCTAAGAACCATGAACACTGAAGCTTTCTTT.

This clone came up once. The chain carries TRBV7-8 and TRBJ2-7, with 9 bases that match TRBD1. The V segment lost 5 bases and the J segment 4 bases; nucleotides outside the gene matches: 6. The CDR3 has 14 residues. Germline assignment: CDR1 SGHVS and CDR2 FQNEAQ. CDR3 loop: CASSTRDRVYEQYF. The CDR3 DNA sequence: TGTGCCAGCAGCACCCGGGACAGGGTGTACGAGCAGTACTTC. Variable domain in full (rest from reference TRBV7-8 and TRBJ2-7): GAGVSQSPRYKVAKRGQDVALRCDPISGHVSLFWYQQALGQGPEFLTYFQNEAQLDKSGLPSDRFFAERPEGSVSTLKIQRTQQEDSAVYLCASSTRDRVYEQYFGPGTRLTVT.

The J gene is TRBJ1-5, the V gene TRBV7-8; maybe TRBD1 (5 bases). The V and J ends lost 2 bases and 5 bases respectively, with 10 bases between them. The germline V gene has CDR1 SGHVS and CDR2 FQNEAQ. The CDR3 runs 14 residues. CDR3 amino acids: CASSLQGIYQPQHF. In nucleotides, the CDR3 is TGTGCCAGCAGCTTACAGGGAATCTATCAGCCCCAGCATTTT.

The chain carries TRBV7-6 and TRBJ1-3, with unresolved D. Trimming removed 5 bases at V and 0 bases at J, with 11 bases between. The V gene's germline CDR1 is SGHVS and CDR2 FNYEAQ. This CDR3 is built from 15 residues. The CDR3 coding sequence is TGTGCCAGCAGCCCCCACAGCAGCTCTGGAAACACCATATATTTT. Translation gives CASSPHSSSGNTIYF.

This rearrangement joins TRBV29-1 to TRBJ2-3, with 10 bases lining up with TRBD2. This CDR3 comprises 17 residues. V was pared by 6 bases and J by 1 base, with 13 bases of the junction left unmatched. Germline V gene lookup returns CDR1 SQVTM and CDR2 ANQGSEA. CDR3 coding DNA: TGCAGCGTAGCCTCCACTAGCGGGGACTTAGGCACAGATACGCAGTATTTT. Its translation is CSVASTSGDLGTDTQYF.

V is TRBV30 and J is TRBJ1-2, with a tentative D call TRBD1 (6 bases). V shed 3 bases and J shed 4 bases, with 12 bases lying between them. The CDR3 is made up of 13 amino acids. Germline V gene data show CDR1 as GTSNPN and CDR2 as SVGIG (reference sequence). The CDR3 spells CAWSQGQLYGYTF. DNA of the CDR3: TGTGCCTGGAGCCAAGGACAGCTCTATGGCTACACCTTC. The entire variable domain, with the rest obtained from reference TRBV30 and TRBJ1-2, is as follows: SQTIHQWPATLVQPVGSPLSLECTVEGTSNPNLYWYRQAAGRGLQLLFYSVGIGQISSEVPQNLSASRPQDRQFILSSKKLLLSDSGFYLCAWSQGQLYGYTFGSGTRLTVV.

V gene TRBV4-1 combines with J gene TRBJ2-7, with 7 bases identical to TRBD2. With V trimmed by 4 bases and J by 4 bases, 16 bases remained unmatched. The germline V gene has CDR1 MGHRA and CDR2 YSYEKL. This CDR3 spans 17 amino acids. CDR3 region: CASSPRKVSGQFYEQYF. For the CDR3, the DNA is TGCGCCAGCAGCCCCCGGAAGGTTAGCGGGCAATTTTACGAGCAGTACTTC.

Points on this clone: Its ends do not fully match the called genes, so a read error is possible. The gene calls are TRBV29-1 and TRBJ2-1; D may match TRBD1 or TRBD2 (6 bases each). CDR1 and CDR2 from the germline V gene are SQVTM and ANQGSEA. CDR3 size: 9 residues. This chain's CDR3 is CSVDRGQVF. Here the CDR3 DNA reads TGCAGCGTTGACCGGGGGCAAGTCTTC.

The J gene is TRBJ2-5, the V gene TRBV7-6, with 15 bases aligning to TRBD2. Germline CDR1 reads SGHVS; CDR2 reads FNYEAQ. J gave up 5 bases and V 4 bases, and 5 bases lay outside the gene matches. The CDR3 has 16 residues. CDR3 sequence: CASSSGLAGGGETQYF. CDR3 nucleotides: TGTGCCAGCAGCTCGGGACTAGCGGGAGGCGGGGAGACCCAGTACTTC. The whole variable domain, filled in from reference TRBV7-6 and TRBJ2-5, reads GAGVSQSPRYKVTKRGQDVALRCDPISGHVSLYWYRQALGQGPEFLTYFNYEAQQDKSGLPNDRFSAERPEGSISTLTIQRTEQRDSAMYRCASSSGLAGGGETQYFGPGTRLLVL.